Following are 14 T cell receptor beta chains from one sample sequenced in a study of patients and donors after allogeneic stem cell transplantation. MiXCR, run by TCRdb on the RT-PCR reads, gives a single entry per CDR3 protein. The table has about 150,000 distinct CDR3 sequences, approximately 24% seen once. Sequencing was performed on blood, either unsorted or a sorted T cell fraction (not recorded which). The origin of the receptors is a human donor who was either an allogeneic HSCT recipient or a stem cell or donor lymphocyte infusion donor (not recorded which). It is not recorded whose cells these are; they may come from a transplant donor.

The sample holds a few counts of this clonotype. The V call is TRBV9, the J call TRBJ1-2; possible D gene TRBD1, 5 bases. In germline, CDR1 is SGDLS, CDR2 YYNGEE. The CDR3 loop spans 16 amino acids. V lost 0 bases, J lost 2 bases, and 14 bases lay in between. Here the CDR3 reads CASSVGGRYMNYGYTF. CDR3 DNA: TGTGCCAGCAGCGTAGGGGGCAGATACATGAACTATGGCTACACCTTC. Filled out from reference TRBV9 and TRBJ1-2, the complete variable domain reads DSGVTQTPKHLITATGQRVTLRCSPRSGDLSVYWYQQSLDQGLQFLIQYYNGEERAKGNILERFSAQQFPDLHSELNLSSLELGDSALYFCASSVGGRYMNYGYTFGSGTRLTVV.

Only a few counts were recorded for this clonotype. This sequence joins TRBV27 and TRBJ2-2; D is possibly TRBD2 (6 bases). Germline assignment: CDR1 MNHEY and CDR2 SMNVEV (reference sequence). Trimming shortened V by 4 bases and J by 5 bases, and 14 bases separated the two germline ends. The CDR3 runs to 15 residues. CDR3 amino acids: CASSSASEQTGELFF. The CDR3 DNA reads as TGTGCCAGCAGTTCCGCTAGCGAACAAACCGGGGAGCTGTTTTTT.

A few counts support this clonotype. The chain links TRBV12-5 to TRBJ1-2; 7 bases line up with TRBD1. The CDR3 is 14 residues long. CDR1 and CDR2 from the germline V gene are LGHNT and FRNRAP. Trimming at V came to 5 bases and at J to 4 bases, leaving 7 bases not matched to a gene. In nucleotides, the CDR3 is TGTGCTAGTGGTAACGGACAGGTTGGCTATGGCTACACCTTC. It specifies CASGNGQVGYGYTF. The full variable domain, in which reference TRBV12-5 and TRBJ1-2 provide the parts outside the CDR3, is DARVTQTPRHKVTEMGQEVTMRCQPILGHNTVFWYRQTMMQGLELLAYFRNRAPLDDSGMPKDRFSAEMPDATLATLKIQPSEPRDSAVYFCASGNGQVGYGYTFGSGTRLTVV.

In its sample, this clonotype was seen once. The chain employs TRBV15 and TRBJ2-2; no clear D. Trimming left V 0 bases short and J 4 bases short, with 18 bases between. Germline-derived CDR1 and CDR2 are LNHNV and YYDKDF (reference sequence). CDR3 length equals 18 residues. In DNA form, the CDR3 reads TGTGCCACCAGCAGAGATGTGGACGTAGCCCATCTCACCGGGGAGCTGTTTTTT. Amino acid sequence: CATSRDVDVAHLTGELFF.

The chain recombines TRBV20-1 with TRBJ1-2; 8 bases align to TRBD1. CDR1 is DFQATT, CDR2 SNEGSKA, per germline (reference sequence). The CDR3 covers 11 residues. The junction had 5 bases not matched to a gene; V was cut back by 6 bases and J by 8 bases. The CDR3 here is CSAPQGGGYTF. For the CDR3, the DNA is TGCAGTGCCCCACAGGGGGGGGGCTACACCTTC.

The genes are TRBV5-1 and TRBJ2-7; either TRBD1 or TRBD2 may fit D (6 bases each). In germline, CDR1 is SGHRS, CDR2 YFSETQ. V was shortened by 4 bases and J by 3 bases, with 14 bases between the two germline ends. CDR3 size: 14 residues. CDR3 sequence: CASSRGTTDYEQYF. Written as DNA, the CDR3 is TGCGCCAGCAGCCGGGGGACAACCGACTACGAGCAGTACTTC.

The sample holds a few counts of this clonotype. The chain uses TRBV4-3 and TRBJ1-2; D is uncertain. CDR1 is LGHNA and CDR2 is YSLEER in the germline V gene. This CDR3 is 14 amino acids long. V was trimmed by 1 base and J by 1 base, leaving 7 bases between them. The CDR3 loop is CASSQVNSNYGYTF. Here the CDR3 DNA reads TGCGCCAGCAGCCAAGTAAACAGTAACTATGGCTACACCTTC.

This clonotype came up once. J is TRBJ2-1 and V is TRBV20-1; D is undetermined. CDR1 is DFQATT, CDR2 SNEGSKA, per germline (reference sequence). The V end was cut by 6 bases, the J end by 0 bases, with 15 bases between. CDR3 length: 15 residues. The CDR3 region is CSAAPSQSSYNEQFF. The CDR3 DNA follows: TGCAGTGCGGCTCCATCCCAGAGCTCCTACAATGAGCAGTTCTTC.

This clonotype appeared a few times. This chain connects TRBV5-1 to TRBJ2-7; 7 nucleotides agree with TRBD2. Germline values: CDR1 SGHRS, CDR2 YFSETQ. The V gene end was trimmed by 0 bases and the J gene end by 3 bases; junction bases not matched to a gene: 3. The CDR3 loop spans 14 amino acids. The CDR3 protein is CASSLAAGSYEQYF. CDR3 DNA: TGCGCCAGCAGCTTGGCAGCGGGAAGCTACGAGCAGTACTTC.

Only a few counts were recorded for this clonotype. J is TRBJ2-7 and V is TRBV20-1; D not certain. The CDR3 spans 12 residues. Trimming left V 5 bases short and J 2 bases short, with 10 bases between. CDR1 is DFQATT and CDR2 is SNEGSKA in the germline V gene (reference sequence). The CDR3 loop reads CSAARATYEQYF. The CDR3 DNA reads TGCAGTGCTGCCCGGGCCACCTACGAGCAGTACTTC.

The chain joins TRBV7-9 to TRBJ2-7, with D possibly TRBD1 on 6 matching bases. V shed 5 bases and J shed 1 base, with 18 bases lying between them. From germline, CDR1 is SEHNR and CDR2 FQNEAQ (reference sequence). The CDR3 is made up of 16 amino acids. The CDR3 coding sequence is TGTGCCAGCAGCGTCTCCTATTGGGACAAGTCCTACGAGCAGTACTTC. It encodes CASSVSYWDKSYEQYF.

The sample holds a few counts of this clonotype. The CDR3 spells CASSLTRENEQFF. The CDR3 bases are TGTGCCAGCAGCTTAACGCGGGAGAATGAGCAGTTCTTC. This sequence joins TRBV7-3 and TRBJ2-1; 7 positions match TRBD2. Trimming removed 0 bases from V and 7 bases from J; junction bases left unmatched: 0. The CDR3 extends over 13 amino acids. The germline CDR1 and CDR2 sequences are SGHTA and FQGTGA.

This clonotype has only a few counts. The J gene is TRBJ1-2, the V gene TRBV20-1, with a weak D call TRBD1 (5 bases). Trimming took off 4 bases at V and 4 bases at J, with 16 bases between the two ends. Germline V gene data show CDR1 as DFQATT and CDR2 as SNEGSKA (reference sequence). This CDR3 spans 14 amino acids. CDR3 coding DNA: TGCAGTGCTATTCCGGGACCGAGGATCTATGGCTACACCTTC. It specifies CSAIPGPRIYGYTF.

V usage is TRBV12-3 or TRBV12-4 and J usage is TRBJ2-7; D remains unclear. There are 13 residues in the CDR3. Trimming shortened V by 8 bases and J by 0 bases, and 11 bases separated the two germline ends. CDR3 in amino acids: CASGELSSYEQYF. Written as DNA, the CDR3 is TGTGCCAGCGGGGAACTGAGCTCCTACGAGCAGTACTTC.